This TCR beta chain was found in a study of T cells in Graves' hyperthyroidism and ophthalmopathy. Study-wide context: Staff took peripheral blood when the initial diagnosis was made, before any treatment began. Study-wide results and caveats: The model predicted ophthalmopathy a median around 6 months before onset.

Diagnosis of hyperthyroidism was new in patients aged 18 to 65, and its duration was under 2 months. The PBMCs were taken from roughly 9.3 ml of fresh peripheral blood. V gave up 1 base and J gave up 3 bases, with 11 bases separating them. The CDR3 totals 15 residues. Germline V lookup: CDR1 SGHTA, CDR2 FQGNSA. This clonotype was detected many times. What it recognizes is unknown. From RNA transcripts, TCR beta CDR3 regions were amplified. Using the HTBI primer set, a first-round RT-PCR was run on the TCR CDR3. MiXCR was run by TCRdb on the multiplex PCR reads, yielding one entry per CDR3 protein. The data hold a few hundred thousand distinct CDR3 sequences, with roughly 13% observed a single time.

The material sequenced was blood. The chain couples TRBV7-2 to TRBJ2-3; D gene ambiguous. The sequence was obtained from a woman aged 18-29 years with Graves' hyperthyroidism. CDR3 DNA sequence: TGTGCCAGCAGCTTAGTTTCCCAGACGACAGATACGCAGTATTTT. Translated: CASSLVSQTTDTQYF.